This T cell receptor beta chain was sequenced during a study of blood T cell repertoires in COVID-19 (dated by TCRdb to 2018 to 2020). About the study as a whole: The collaborator samples originated in the United States, Italy and Spain and spanned the acute and convalescent phases of COVID-19. Sample metadata almost always included a de-identified subject ID, COVID-19 status, age in years and sex. The samples were drawn from two sources: the first 160 participants of the ongoing ImmuneRACE study, and 950 to 1,500 subjects contributed by 6 global collaborators. The prospective study material was composed of cDNA or gDNA derived from T cells, B-cell-depleted T cells, or PBMCs. Where HLA class I and class II types were available, the types were taken from metadata supplied by the sample provider, not from assay-based typing. Subjects who had been exposed to COVID-19, were actively infected with it, or had recovered from it provided the deeply sampled blood TCRbeta repertoires that made up the dataset. The repertoires were made available in a free public database intended to serve as a resource for research on the immune response to SARS-CoV-2.

Overall results and qualifications from the work: The quantity of clinical and demographic metadata differed by source and by participant and was supplied without curation.

Details on this clone: Its binding antigen is unknown. No much larger clonotype is one base removed from it; base qualities were not supplied.

Taken from the germline V gene, the CDR1 and CDR2 loops are MGHRA and YSYEKL. V is clipped by 2 bases and J by 2 bases, and the sequence between their germline boundaries is 10 bases long. The CDR3, cysteine through phenylalanine, is 14 amino acids long. The sequence is cut down to CDR3 DNA, 42 bases in frame from base 1. TCRbeta CDR3 regions were amplified from genomic DNA by means of the immunoSEQ Assay, a bias-controlled multiplex PCR. For the original study's pipeline: The number of nucleated cells in each sample was estimated by amplification of reference gene primers within the assay. To quantify the absolute abundance of each unique TCRbeta CDR3 rearrangement, sequence reads were collapsed and filtered. For each sample, productive Simpson clonality was calculated as the square root of Simpson's diversity index across productive rearrangements. The source is immuneACCESS, and TCRdb retained only in-frame sequences with V and J called. Part of the clones is not carried over; for the studies checked, unresolved V genes explain less than half of this, and the remainder is unexplained. V, J and clone size were drawn from that table, and D and trimming were deduced from the DNA. For this sample there are about 55,000 clones; 85% appear just once. The ten top clones hold roughly 13% of the sample.

The collaborating institutions used their own protocols to collect whole blood in K2EDTA tubes. For TCRbeta analysis, collaborator samples were shipped as frozen whole blood, as isolated PBMCs, or as DNA extracted from either sample type. This receptor was taken from a human donor in a cohort sampled during active COVID-19. The chain links TRBV4-1 with TRBJ2-7; the D gene cannot be named for sure. Sequenced material: peripheral blood. CDR3 protein: CASSQNALAYEQYF. DNA sequence: TGCGCCAGCAGCCAAAACGCCCTAGCCTACGAGCAGTACTTC.